This T cell receptor beta chain emerged from a study of blood T cells in healthy people across ages. The second PCR ran 7 to 11 cycles with a sample-barcoded 5' primer and J-beta primers. Using its own MiXCR run on the 5' RACE reads, TCRdb lists one record per CDR3 protein. Of about 1.5 million distinct CDR3 sequences in the sample, 35% to 45% were seen once. The V end was cut by 8 bases, the J end by 10 bases, with 18 bases between. The CDR3 extends over 13 amino acids. This clonotype turned up a few times. There were healthy Caucasian individuals from Russia, aged 6 to 90, serving as donors. The extraction recovered at least 5.5 micrograms of total RNA per sample.

This sequence originates from a woman between 18 and 29 years old in good health. This chain links TRBV12-3 or TRBV12-4 with TRBJ2-1; D is possibly TRBD1 (5 bases). Sequenced material: blood. In nucleotides, the CDR3 is TGTGCCAGCTCCTGGCCAGGGTCCGGGGAGCAGTTCTTC. As protein: CASSWPGSGEQFF.